This TCR beta chain was retrieved from a study of blood T cell repertoires in COVID-19. The CDR3 is made up of 16 amino acids. Produced via immunoSEQ multiplex PCR; TCRdb's table is partial and in-frame only. This sample has 170,000 or so clones, with 83% found just once. This receptor was identified in a human donor in a cohort sampled during active COVID-19. Sequencing was performed on peripheral blood. The rearrangement links TRBV1 to TRBJ2-7; TRBD2 is taken as the D call from the table, unchecked against the DNA. TRBV1 is a pseudogene. As DNA, the CDR3 is TGCACCAGCAGACCCCCGGTAGCGGGAGGGGGGAGGGAGCAGTACTTC. Its protein product is CTSRPPVAGGGREQYF.